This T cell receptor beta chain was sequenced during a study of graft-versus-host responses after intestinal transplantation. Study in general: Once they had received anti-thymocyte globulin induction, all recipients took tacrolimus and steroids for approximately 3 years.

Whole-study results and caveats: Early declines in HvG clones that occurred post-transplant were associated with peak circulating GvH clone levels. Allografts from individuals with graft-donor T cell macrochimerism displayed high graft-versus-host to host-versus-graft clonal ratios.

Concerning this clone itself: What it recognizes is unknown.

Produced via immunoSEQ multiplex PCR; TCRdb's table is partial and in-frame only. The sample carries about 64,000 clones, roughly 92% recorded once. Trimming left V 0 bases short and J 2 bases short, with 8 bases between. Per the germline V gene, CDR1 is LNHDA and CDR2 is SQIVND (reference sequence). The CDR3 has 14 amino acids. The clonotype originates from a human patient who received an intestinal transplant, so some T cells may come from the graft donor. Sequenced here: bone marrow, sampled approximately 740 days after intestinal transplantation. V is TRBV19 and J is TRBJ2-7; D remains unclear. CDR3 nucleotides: TGTGCCAGTAGTATAGACTCGGGTACCTACGAGCAGTACTTC. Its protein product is CASSIDSGTYEQYF.